This record looks at one TCR beta chain sequence and its context. The entry originates in a study of CD8 T cells in Susac syndrome. Random hexamers were used to reverse transcribe an amount of roughly 0.45 to 1 ug RNA. The immunoSEQ assay covered 54 Vbeta and 13 Jbeta segments for CDR3. TCRdb ran MiXCR on the immunoSEQ multiplex PCR reads and lists one entry per CDR3 protein. This table has around 150,000 distinct CDR3 sequences, roughly 96% appearing once. This CDR3 contains 17 residues. Trimming pared 1 base from V and 2 bases from J, leaving 18 bases between. Germline V CDR1 and CDR2: SGHTA, FQGNSA. Those who served as multiple sclerosis controls were treatment-naive patients with stable or active relapsing-remitting disease.

The source of this sequence is a human donor with multiple sclerosis. J is TRBJ2-7 and V is TRBV7-2, with D maybe TRBD2 (5 bases). The sample taken for sequencing was CD4+ T cells from PBMCs. The CDR3 nucleotides are TGTGCCAGCAGCTTAGAGGCACGGGGTCTTAGGACCTACGAGCAGTACTTC. It encodes CASSLEARGLRTYEQYF.